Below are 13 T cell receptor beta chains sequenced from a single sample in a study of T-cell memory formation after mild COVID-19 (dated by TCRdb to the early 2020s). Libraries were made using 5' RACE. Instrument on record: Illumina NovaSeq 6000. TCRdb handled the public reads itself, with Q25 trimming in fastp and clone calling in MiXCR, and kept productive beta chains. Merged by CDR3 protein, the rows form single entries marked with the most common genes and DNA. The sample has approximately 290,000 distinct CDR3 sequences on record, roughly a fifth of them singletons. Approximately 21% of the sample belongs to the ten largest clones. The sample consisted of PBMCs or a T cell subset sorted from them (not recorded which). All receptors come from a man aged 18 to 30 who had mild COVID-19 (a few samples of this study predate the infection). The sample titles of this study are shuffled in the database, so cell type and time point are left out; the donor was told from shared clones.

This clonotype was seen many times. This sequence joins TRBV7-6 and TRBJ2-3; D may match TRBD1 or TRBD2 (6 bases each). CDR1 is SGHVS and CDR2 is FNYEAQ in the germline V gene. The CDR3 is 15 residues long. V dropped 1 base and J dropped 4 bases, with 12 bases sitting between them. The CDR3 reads CASSLDRDFPDTQYF. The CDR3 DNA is TGTGCCAGCAGCTTAGACAGGGACTTTCCAGATACGCAGTATTTT. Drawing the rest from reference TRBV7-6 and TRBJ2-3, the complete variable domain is GAGVSQSPRYKVTKRGQDVALRCDPISGHVSLYWYRQALGQGPEFLTYFNYEAQQDKSGLPNDRFSAERPEGSISTLTIQRTEQRDSAMYRCASSLDRDFPDTQYFGPGTRLTVL.

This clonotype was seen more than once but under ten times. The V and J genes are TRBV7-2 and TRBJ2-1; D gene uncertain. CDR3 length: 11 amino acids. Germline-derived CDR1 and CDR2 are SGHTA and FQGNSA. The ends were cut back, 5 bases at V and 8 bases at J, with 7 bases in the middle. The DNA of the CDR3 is TGTGCCAGCAGCCCTAACGATGAGCAGTTCTTC. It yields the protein CASSPNDEQFF.

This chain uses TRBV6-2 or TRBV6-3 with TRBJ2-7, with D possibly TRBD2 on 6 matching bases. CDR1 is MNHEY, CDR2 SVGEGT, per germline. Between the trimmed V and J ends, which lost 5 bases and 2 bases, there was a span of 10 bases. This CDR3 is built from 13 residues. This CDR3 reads CASSGRRAYEQYV. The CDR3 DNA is TGTGCCAGCAGTGGAAGGAGGGCCTACGAGCAGTACGTC.

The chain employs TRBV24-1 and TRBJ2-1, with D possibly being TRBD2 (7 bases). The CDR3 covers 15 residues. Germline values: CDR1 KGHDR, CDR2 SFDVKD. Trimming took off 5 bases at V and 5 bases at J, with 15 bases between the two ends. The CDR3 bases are TGTGCCACCAGTGTATCGAGGGGGGGGCACAATGAGCAGTTCTTC. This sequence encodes CATSVSRGGHNEQFF.

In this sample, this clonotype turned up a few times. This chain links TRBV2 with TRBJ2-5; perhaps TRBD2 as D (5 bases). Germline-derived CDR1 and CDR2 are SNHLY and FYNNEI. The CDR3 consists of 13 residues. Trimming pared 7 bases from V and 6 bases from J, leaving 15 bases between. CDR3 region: CASTQPPGKTQYF. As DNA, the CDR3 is TGTGCCAGCACCCAACCGCCGGGAAAGACCCAGTACTTC.

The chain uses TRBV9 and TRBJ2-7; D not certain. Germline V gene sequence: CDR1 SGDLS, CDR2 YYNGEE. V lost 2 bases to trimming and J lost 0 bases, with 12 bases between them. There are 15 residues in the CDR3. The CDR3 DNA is TGTGCCAGCAGCGTGGCGCCAGCGAGCTCCTACGAGCAGTACTTC. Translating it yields CASSVAPASSYEQYF.

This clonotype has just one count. The CDR3 DNA is TGTGCTAGTGGTTTAGGTTATACGCAGTATTTT. It is translated as CASGLGYTQYF. The gene calls are TRBV12-5 and TRBJ2-3; D is ambiguous. CDR1 is LGHNT and CDR2 is FRNRAP in the germline V gene. The CDR3 runs 11 residues. V lost 3 bases, J lost 7 bases, and 5 bases lay in between. The full variable domain, completed using reference TRBV12-5 and TRBJ2-3, is DARVTQTPRHKVTEMGQEVTMRCQPILGHNTVFWYRQTMMQGLELLAYFRNRAPLDDSGMPKDRFSAEMPDATLATLKIQPSEPRDSAVYFCASGLGYTQYFGPGTRLTVL.

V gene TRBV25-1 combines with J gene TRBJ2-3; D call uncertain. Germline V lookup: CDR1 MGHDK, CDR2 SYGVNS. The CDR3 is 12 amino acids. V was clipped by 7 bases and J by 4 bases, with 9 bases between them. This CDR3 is CASMISADTQYF. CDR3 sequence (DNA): TGTGCCAGCATGATTTCCGCAGATACGCAGTATTTT. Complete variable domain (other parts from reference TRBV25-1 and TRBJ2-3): EADIYQTPRYLVIGTGKKITLECSQTMGHDKMYWYQQDPGMELHLIHYSYGVNSTEKGDLSSESTVSRIRTEHFPLTLESARPSHTSQYLCASMISADTQYFGPGTRLTVL.

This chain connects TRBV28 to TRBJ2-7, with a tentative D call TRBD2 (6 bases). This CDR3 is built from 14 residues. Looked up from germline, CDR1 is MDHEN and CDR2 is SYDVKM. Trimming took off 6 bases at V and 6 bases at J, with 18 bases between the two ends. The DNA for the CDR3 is TGTGCCAGCAGGGAGGGACCCGGGGATGGCGAGCAGTACGTC. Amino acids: CASREGPGDGEQYV.

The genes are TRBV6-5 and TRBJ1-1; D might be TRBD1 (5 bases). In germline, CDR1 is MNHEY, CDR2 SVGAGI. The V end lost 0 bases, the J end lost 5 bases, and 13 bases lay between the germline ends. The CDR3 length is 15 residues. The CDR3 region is CASSYSAGPGTEAFF. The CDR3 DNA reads TGTGCCAGCAGTTACTCAGCAGGGCCGGGGACTGAAGCTTTCTTT.

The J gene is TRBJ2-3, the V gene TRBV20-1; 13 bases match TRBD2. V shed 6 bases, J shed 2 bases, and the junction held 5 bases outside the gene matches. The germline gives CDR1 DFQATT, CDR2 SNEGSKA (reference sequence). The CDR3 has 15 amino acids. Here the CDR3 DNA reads TGCAGTGCCTCCGGGACTAGCGGGGACACAGATACGCAGTATTTT. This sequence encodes CSASGTSGDTDTQYF.

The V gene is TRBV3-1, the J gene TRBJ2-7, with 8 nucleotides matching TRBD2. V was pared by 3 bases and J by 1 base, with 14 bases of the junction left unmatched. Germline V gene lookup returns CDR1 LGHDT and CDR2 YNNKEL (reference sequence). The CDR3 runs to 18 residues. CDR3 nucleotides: TGTGCCAGCAGCCACGACCGTCCGGGACTAGTAACTTCCTACGAGCAGTACTTC. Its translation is CASSHDRPGLVTSYEQYF.

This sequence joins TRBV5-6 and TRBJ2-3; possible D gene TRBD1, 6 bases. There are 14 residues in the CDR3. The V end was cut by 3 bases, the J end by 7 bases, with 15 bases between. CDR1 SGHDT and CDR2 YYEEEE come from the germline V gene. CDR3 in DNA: TGTGCCAGCAGCTCCTCACAGGGCTCGAATACGCAGTATTTT. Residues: CASSSSQGSNTQYF. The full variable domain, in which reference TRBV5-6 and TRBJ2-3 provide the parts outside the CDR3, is DAGVTQSPTHLIKTRGQQVTLRCSPKSGHDTVSWYQQALGQGPQFIFQYYEEEERQRGNFPDRFSGHQFPNYSSELNVNALLLGDSALYLCASSSSQGSNTQYFGPGTRLTVL.